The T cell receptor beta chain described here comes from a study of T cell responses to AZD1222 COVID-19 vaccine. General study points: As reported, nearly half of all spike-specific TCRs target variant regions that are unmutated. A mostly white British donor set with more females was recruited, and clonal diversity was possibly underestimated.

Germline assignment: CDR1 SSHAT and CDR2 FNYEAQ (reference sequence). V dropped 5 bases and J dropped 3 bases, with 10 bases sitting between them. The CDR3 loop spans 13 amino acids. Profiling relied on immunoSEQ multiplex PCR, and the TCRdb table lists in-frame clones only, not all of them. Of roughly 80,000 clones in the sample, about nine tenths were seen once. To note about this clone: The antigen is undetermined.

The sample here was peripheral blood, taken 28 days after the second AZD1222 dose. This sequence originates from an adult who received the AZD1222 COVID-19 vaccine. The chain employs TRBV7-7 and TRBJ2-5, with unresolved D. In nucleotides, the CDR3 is TGTGCCAGCAGCCGGGTTCTCGAAGAGACCCAGTACTTC. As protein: CASSRVLEETQYF. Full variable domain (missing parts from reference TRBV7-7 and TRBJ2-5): GAGVSQSPRYKVTKRGQDVTLRCDPISSHATLYWYQQALGQGPEFLTYFNYEAQPDKSGLPSDRFSAERPEGSISTLTIQRTEQRDSAMYRCASSRVLEETQYFGPGTRLLVL.